The 30 T cell receptor beta chains given below trace back to one sample, sequenced in a study of cytomegalovirus exposure and HLA in healthy donors. Primers for the PCR totalled 60 Vbeta and 13 Jbeta. Libraries were prepared by immunoSEQ multiplex PCR; TCRdb keeps only in-frame clonotypes and omits some of them. The table includes roughly 110,000 clones, roughly 80% detected once. The sequencing input was PBMCs. Every receptor here comes from a man aged 25-45 years in good health and CMV-seropositive.

The CDR3 reads CASGRRGETQYF. The CDR3 DNA reads TGTGCCAGTGGCAGAAGGGGGGAGACCCAGTACTTC. This chain joins TRBV2 and TRBJ2-5, with TRBD1 as a possible D gene (6 bases). The V gene lost 9 bases and the J gene lost 5 bases, with 13 bases spanning the gap. The germline V gene encodes CDR1 SNHLY and CDR2 FYNNEI. The CDR3 is 12 residues long.

V and J are TRBV11-3 and TRBJ2-1; TRBD2 is a possible D gene (5 bases). The germline V gene encodes CDR1 SGHNT and CDR2 YENEEA. V gave up 4 bases and J gave up 4 bases, with 8 bases separating them. The CDR3 runs 13 residues. CDR3 nucleotide sequence: TGTGCCAGCAGCTACCGGGGTTACAATGAGCAGTTCTTC. It is translated as CASSYRGYNEQFF.

This clone was observed a single time. This chain connects TRBV7-9 to TRBJ1-2; 7 bases align to TRBD1. The V gene end was trimmed by 2 bases and the J gene end by 3 bases; junction bases not matched to a gene: 3. The CDR3 has 14 residues. Germline CDR1 is SEHNR and CDR2 is FQNEAQ (reference sequence). DNA of the CDR3: TGTGCCAGCAGCTTACAGACAGGGCACTATGGCTACACCTTC. Translated, it gives CASSLQTGHYGYTF.

The rearrangement uses TRBV30 and TRBJ2-1; 7 bases line up with TRBD1. Germline CDR1 and CDR2: GTSNPN and SVGIG (reference sequence). The CDR3 consists of 13 residues. The trim removed 1 base at V and 3 bases at J, leaving 0 bases unmatched. CDR3 nucleotides: TGTGCCTGGAGTGGGGACAGCTACAATGAGCAGTTCTTC. Its protein is CAWSGDSYNEQFF. Using reference TRBV30 and TRBJ2-1 for the parts outside the CDR3, the full variable domain is SQTIHQWPATLVQPVGSPLSLECTVEGTSNPNLYWYRQAAGRGLQLLFYSVGIGQISSEVPQNLSASRPQDRQFILSSKKLLLSDSGFYLCAWSGDSYNEQFFGPGTRLTVL.

The chain combines TRBV28 with TRBJ2-4; D remains ambiguous. V lost 3 bases, J lost 0 bases, and 9 bases lay in between. This CDR3 spans 15 amino acids. CDR1 is MDHEN and CDR2 is SYDVKM in the germline V gene. The CDR3 sequence: CASSLRQLAKNIQYF. CDR3 nucleotides: TGTGCCAGCAGTTTGAGACAACTAGCCAAAAACATTCAGTACTTC.

This clone was picked up a small number of times. The CDR3 DNA sequence: TGCGCCAGCAGCCAAGACGTGGCCCCTAACTATGGCTACACCTTC. Amino acids: CASSQDVAPNYGYTF. The chain uses TRBV4-1 and TRBJ1-2; D not resolved. Germline V gene lookup returns CDR1 MGHRA and CDR2 YSYEKL. This CDR3 contains 15 residues. V lost 0 bases and J 0 bases, leaving 8 bases between the germline ends.

The V call is TRBV5-4, the J call TRBJ1-4; D is ambiguous. Germline loops: CDR1 SGHNT, CDR2 YYREEE (reference sequence). The CDR3 extends over 13 amino acids. The V and J ends lost 1 base and 5 bases respectively, with 6 bases between them. The CDR3 coding sequence is TGTGCCAGCAGCTTGAGTAGCAATGAAAAACTGTTTTTT. Amino acid sequence: CASSLSSNEKLFF.

This chain connects TRBV4-2 to TRBJ1-5; 11 bases agree with TRBD1. Germline CDR1 LGHNA, CDR2 YNFKEQ. The CDR3 has 18 residues. V was pared by 0 bases and J by 6 bases, with 10 bases of the junction left unmatched. This chain's CDR3 is CASSQDGQGARVGQPQHF. The DNA of the CDR3 is TGTGCCAGCAGCCAAGACGGACAGGGGGCGCGGGTCGGTCAGCCCCAGCATTTT.

The rearrangement uses TRBV27 and TRBJ1-5; unclear D gene. Germline V lookup: CDR1 MNHEY, CDR2 SMNVEV (reference sequence). Deletions cut 2 bases from V and 1 base from J, with 9 bases between. This CDR3 region has 15 residues. Written as DNA, the CDR3 is TGTGCCAGCAGTTTAGTGCGTGCGAGCAATCAGCCCCAGCATTTT. Translating gives CASSLVRASNQPQHF.

The chain joins TRBV5-1 to TRBJ1-5; D might be TRBD1 (5 bases). CDR3 length: 15 residues. The germline CDR1 and CDR2 sequences are SGHRS and YFSETQ. Trimming took 4 bases from V and 7 from J, leaving 18 bases between them. The CDR3 loop reads CASSPNLGAGQPQHF. The CDR3 DNA reads as TGCGCCAGCAGCCCCAATCTAGGGGCGGGACAGCCCCAGCATTTT.

This clone has a single count. Other nucleotide sequences in the sample specify the same CDR3. The rearrangement uses TRBV5-1 and TRBJ1-1; possible D gene TRBD1, 5 bases. The germline gives CDR1 SGHRS, CDR2 YFSETQ. Trimming cost V 4 bases and J 4 bases, with 14 bases left between them. The CDR3 sequence is 14 residues long. This CDR3 reads CASSLVDRGTEAFF. The CDR3 coding sequence is TGCGCCAGCAGCCTTGTCGACAGAGGCACTGAAGCTTTCTTT.

This chain uses TRBV7-8 with TRBJ2-5; possible D gene TRBD2, 6 bases. V gave up 5 bases and J gave up 7 bases, with 17 bases separating them. Germline CDR1 reads SGHVS; CDR2 reads FQNEAQ. The CDR3 totals 14 residues. CDR3: CASSPEPGLPTQYF. The CDR3 DNA sequence: TGTGCCAGCAGCCCAGAGCCGGGACTGCCGACCCAGTACTTC. Based on the CDR3 plus reference TRBV7-8 and TRBJ2-5, the full variable domain is GAGVSQSPRYKVAKRGQDVALRCDPISGHVSLFWYQQALGQGPEFLTYFQNEAQLDKSGLPSDRFFAERPEGSVSTLKIQRTQQEDSAVYLCASSPEPGLPTQYFGPGTRLLVL.

The chain has TRBV11-3 and TRBJ2-2, with 7 nucleotides matching TRBD1. The length of the CDR3 is 15 residues. In germline, CDR1 is SGHNT, CDR2 YENEEA. After removal of 0 bases from V and 7 bases from J, the junction contained 5 bases not matched to a gene. DNA of the CDR3: TGTGCCAGCAGCTTAGACAGAGGGGGCTTCGGGGAGCTGTTTTTT. Protein: CASSLDRGGFGELFF.

This clone was observed a single time. This chain links TRBV5-1 with TRBJ1-3; 7 bases fit TRBD1. The CDR3 contains 15 residues. The V segment lost 4 bases and the J segment 4 bases; nucleotides outside the gene matches: 8. CDR1 is SGHRS and CDR2 is YFSETQ in the germline V gene. CDR3 DNA: TGCGCCAGCAGCCCGAGGACAGGAGCAGGAAACACCATATATTTT. Protein product: CASSPRTGAGNTIYF.

V and J are TRBV19 and TRBJ2-7, with 8 nucleotides matching TRBD2. This CDR3 has 13 amino acids. Germline values: CDR1 LNHDA, CDR2 SQIVND (reference sequence). The ends lost 5 bases at V and 8 bases at J; junction bases unmatched: 8. Written as DNA, the CDR3 is TGTGCCAGTAGTCGCGGCACTAGCGGAAAGCAGTACTTC. Translated, it gives CASSRGTSGKQYF.

The V and J genes are TRBV30 and TRBJ2-5; 8 bases line up with TRBD2. CDR1 is GTSNPN and CDR2 is SVGIG in the germline V gene (reference sequence). This CDR3 spans 13 amino acids. Trimming removed 2 bases from V and 4 bases from J; junction bases left unmatched: 3. In DNA form, the CDR3 reads TGTGCCTGGAGTTTAGCGGGGCCAGAGACCCAGTACTTC. This encodes CAWSLAGPETQYF.

This chain uses TRBV2 with TRBJ1-2; possibly TRBD1 for D (6 bases). The CDR3 is 15 residues long. The germline CDR1 and CDR2 sequences are SNHLY and FYNNEI. Trimming shortened V by 4 bases and J by 6 bases, and 18 bases separated the two germline ends. CDR3 sequence: CASSGLQQGLDGYTF. CDR3 nucleotides: TGTGCCAGCAGTGGGCTACAACAGGGATTGGATGGCTACACCTTC.

This clone has more than one count but fewer than ten. The chain links TRBV7-2 to TRBJ2-2, with 7 nucleotides matching TRBD2. This CDR3 spans 15 amino acids. CDR1 and CDR2 (germline): SGHTA, FQGNSA. After removal of 5 bases from V and 1 base from J, the junction contained 4 bases not matched to a gene. The CDR3 DNA reads TGTGCCAGCAGCCTTACTAGCGTGAACACCGGGGAGCTGTTTTTT. Translation: CASSLTSVNTGELFF.

The DNA of the CDR3 is TGCGCCAGCAGCCAAGATTTATTTAGGAGGACAGGGCACTATGGCTACACCTTC. Amino acid sequence: CASSQDLFRRTGHYGYTF. The rearrangement links TRBV4-1 to TRBJ1-2, with TRBD1 matching over 8 bases. The CDR3 totals 18 residues. Trimming cost V 0 bases and J 3 bases; bases outside gene matches: 12. Germline V gives CDR1 MGHRA, CDR2 YSYEKL.

The rearrangement joins TRBV11-2 to TRBJ1-5; tentatively, D is TRBD1 (6 bases). Germline CDR1 SGHAT, CDR2 FQNNGV. With 3 bases removed from V and 0 bases from J, the gap between germline ends came to 9 bases. CDR3 length: 15 amino acids. The CDR3 reads CASSFGGDSNQPQHF. CDR3 in DNA: TGTGCCAGCAGCTTTGGGGGCGATAGCAATCAGCCCCAGCATTTT.

The chain has TRBV7-2 and TRBJ2-1; TRBD2 matches at 8 bases. The CDR3 is made up of 15 amino acids. The J segment lost 8 bases and the V segment lost 5 bases, leaving 11 bases of the junction unmatched. Germline-derived CDR1 and CDR2 are SGHTA and FQGNSA. As DNA, the CDR3 is TGTGCCAGCAGCCGAGGGACTAGTCTTGGAGATGAGCAGTTCTTC. This codes for CASSRGTSLGDEQFF.

The J gene is TRBJ1-5, the V gene TRBV7-8, with 7 positions matching TRBD1. V gave up 1 base and J gave up 5 bases; unmatched junction bases: 5. Looked up from germline, CDR1 is SGHVS and CDR2 is FQNEAQ. CDR3 length equals 15 residues. CDR3: CASSLGRQGHQPQHF. DNA of the CDR3: TGTGCCAGCAGCTTAGGCAGACAGGGCCATCAGCCCCAGCATTTT.

The chain joins TRBV5-1 to TRBJ2-1; 8 nucleotides align to TRBD2. The V and J ends lost 0 bases and 6 bases, in that order; junction bases with no gene match: 11. The CDR3 extends over 17 amino acids. Germline V CDR1 and CDR2: SGHRS, YFSETQ. CDR3 coding DNA: TGCGCCAGCAGCTTGGCGGCCGGGGGGGGTGGGATCAATGAGCAGTTCTTC. Translated: CASSLAAGGGGINEQFF. The complete variable domain, with remaining parts taken from reference TRBV5-1 and TRBJ2-1, reads KAGVTQTPRYLIKTRGQQVTLSCSPISGHRSVSWYQQTPGQGLQFLFEYFSETQRNKGNFPGRFSGRQFSNSRSEMNVSTLELGDSALYLCASSLAAGGGGINEQFFGPGTRLTVL.

The CDR3 DNA follows: TGTGCCAGCAGACTAGCGGGAGACACCGGGGAGCTGTTTTTT. Its protein is CASRLAGDTGELFF. This sequence joins TRBV6-4 and TRBJ2-2; 11 nucleotides line up with TRBD2. Trimming at V came to 6 bases and at J to 3 bases, leaving 0 bases not matched to a gene. The CDR3 runs 14 residues. Germline CDR1 reads MRHNA; CDR2 reads SNTAGT.

The rearrangement uses TRBV11-3 and TRBJ2-3, with D perhaps TRBD2 (7 bases). The V end lost 5 bases, the J end lost 4 bases, and 13 bases lay between the germline ends. The CDR3 covers 14 residues. CDR1 and CDR2 (germline): SGHNT, YENEEA. CDR3 loop: CASSRGGDPDTQYF. The CDR3 nucleotides read TGTGCCAGCAGCCGAGGGGGGGACCCAGATACGCAGTATTTT.

This sequence joins TRBV15 and TRBJ1-4; no clear D. Trimming left V 3 bases short and J 6 bases short, with 5 bases between. The length of the CDR3 is 12 residues. Germline CDR1 and CDR2: LNHNV and YYDKDF (reference sequence). The CDR3 loop is CATSRTHEKLFF. The CDR3 DNA follows: TGTGCCACCAGCAGGACTCATGAAAAACTGTTTTTT.

V usage is TRBV11-3 and J usage is TRBJ2-1, with 10 bases lining up with TRBD2. Germline V gene sequence: CDR1 SGHNT, CDR2 YENEEA. With 0 bases clipped from V and 6 bases from J, the junction kept 5 bases outside the gene matches. The CDR3 is 16 amino acids. CDR3 nucleotides: TGTGCCAGCAGCTTAGATCCTAGCGGGGGCCTCAATGAGCAGTTCTTC. As protein: CASSLDPSGGLNEQFF.

The V gene is TRBV6-5, the J gene TRBJ2-7; 11 nucleotides agree with TRBD2. Germline V gene data show CDR1 as MNHEY and CDR2 as SVGAGI. The CDR3 totals 15 residues. Trimming removed 6 bases from V and 3 bases from J; junction bases left unmatched: 7. The CDR3 region has the DNA TGTGCCAGCAGGCCCACGGGACTAGCGGACTACGAGCAGTACGTC. Translated: CASRPTGLADYEQYV.

V and J are TRBV11-2 and TRBJ2-1; D is unclear. This CDR3 has 16 amino acids. Germline V gives CDR1 SGHAT, CDR2 FQNNGV. V was cut by 3 bases and J by 2 bases, with 14 bases left in between. The CDR3 nucleotides read TGTGCCAGCAGCTTGAGTCGAGCGTACGCCTACAATGAGCAGTTCTTC. Encoded protein: CASSLSRAYAYNEQFF.

V and J are TRBV6-6 and TRBJ2-7; 7 bases are a match to TRBD2. The CDR3 spans 12 residues. Per germline, CDR1 MNHNY and CDR2 SVGAGI (reference sequence). V gave up 0 bases and J gave up 7 bases; unmatched junction bases: 0. CDR3 DNA: TGTGCCAGCAGTTACTCCGGGAGGGAGCAGTACTTC. Its protein is CASSYSGREQYF.